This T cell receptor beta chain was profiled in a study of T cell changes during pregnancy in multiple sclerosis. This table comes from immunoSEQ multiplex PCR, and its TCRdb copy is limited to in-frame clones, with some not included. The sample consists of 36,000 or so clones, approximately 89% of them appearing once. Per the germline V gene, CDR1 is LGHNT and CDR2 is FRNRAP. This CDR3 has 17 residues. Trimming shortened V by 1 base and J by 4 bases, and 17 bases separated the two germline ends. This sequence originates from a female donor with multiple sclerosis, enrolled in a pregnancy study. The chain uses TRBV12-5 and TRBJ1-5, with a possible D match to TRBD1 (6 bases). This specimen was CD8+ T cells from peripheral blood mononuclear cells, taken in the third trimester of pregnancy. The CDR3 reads CASGLDVGTRKNQPQHF. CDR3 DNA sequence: TGTGCTAGTGGTTTGGATGTCGGGACAAGGAAAAATCAGCCCCAGCATTTT.